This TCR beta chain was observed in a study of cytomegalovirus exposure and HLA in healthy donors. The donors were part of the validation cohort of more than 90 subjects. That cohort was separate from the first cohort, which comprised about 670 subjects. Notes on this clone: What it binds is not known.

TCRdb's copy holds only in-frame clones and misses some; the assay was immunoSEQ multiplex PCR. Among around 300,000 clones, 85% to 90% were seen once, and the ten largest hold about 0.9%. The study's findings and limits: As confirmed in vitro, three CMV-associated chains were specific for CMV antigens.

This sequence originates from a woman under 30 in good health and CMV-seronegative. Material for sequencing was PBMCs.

CDR3 sequence reads: CATSTGNTEAFF. CDR3 in DNA: TGCGCCACCTCGACAGGGAACACTGAAGCTTTCTTT. The J gene is TRBJ1-1, the V gene TRBV10-1, with D maybe TRBD1 (6 bases). Germline CDR1 and CDR2: WNHNN and SYGVQD (reference sequence). CDR3 length: 12 amino acids. Trimming stripped 10 bases from V and 1 base from J, with 10 bases between.